This TCR beta chain appears in the sequencing data of a study of CD8 T cells in ankylosing spondylitis. Points from the study as a whole: CD8+ cells made up the disease-linked clones, which were relatively rare in peripheral blood. Blood of patients with ankylosing spondylitis appeared to be characterized by a TCR beta motif of several highly homologous variants. In ankylosing spondylitis patients, matched synovial fluid reportedly showed significant enrichment of disease-linked clones.

Researchers built TCR beta libraries using quantitative 5'-RACE with molecular barcodes. TCRdb reanalysed the 5' RACE reads using MiXCR and keeps one entry per CDR3 protein. Counted here are 150,000 to 200,000 distinct CDR3 sequences, approximately 12% occurring once; the ten biggest clones make up approximately 11%. From germline, CDR1 is SEHNR and CDR2 FQNEAQ (reference sequence). The CDR3 extends over 14 amino acids. Trimming took off 8 bases at V and 8 bases at J, with 18 bases between the two ends. This clonotype was found many times. What it binds is unknown. The origin of this receptor is a female donor with ankylosing spondylitis or in good health (not recorded which). V is TRBV7-9 and J is TRBJ1-4, with D tentatively TRBD1 (6 bases). Sample: blood, either unsorted or a sorted T cell fraction (not recorded which). For the CDR3, the DNA is TGTGCCAGCGCGGAGGGGGGGATGAGAGAAAAACTGTTTTTT. The encoded protein is CASAEGGMREKLFF.